This T cell receptor beta chain was sequenced in a study of blood T cell repertoires in COVID-19. Study background: The analysed material was cDNA or gDNA that came from T cells, B-cell-depleted T cells, or PBMCs.

Some clones are missing from TCRdb's copy, which holds only in-frame ones; the method was immunoSEQ multiplex PCR. The table includes about 100,000 clones, roughly 90% detected once. The CDR3 sequence is 17 residues long. This chain links TRBV21-1 with TRBJ2-3; the listed D gene, TRBD2, was not tested against the DNA. TRBV21-1 is a known pseudogene. The receptor comes from a human donor with active COVID-19. The donor label of this sample is uncertain. Sequenced input: peripheral blood. For the CDR3, the DNA is TGTGCCAGCAGCAAATGGTCCGGACTAGCGGGCACAGATACGCAGTATTTT. Its protein product is CASSKWSGLAGTDTQYF.